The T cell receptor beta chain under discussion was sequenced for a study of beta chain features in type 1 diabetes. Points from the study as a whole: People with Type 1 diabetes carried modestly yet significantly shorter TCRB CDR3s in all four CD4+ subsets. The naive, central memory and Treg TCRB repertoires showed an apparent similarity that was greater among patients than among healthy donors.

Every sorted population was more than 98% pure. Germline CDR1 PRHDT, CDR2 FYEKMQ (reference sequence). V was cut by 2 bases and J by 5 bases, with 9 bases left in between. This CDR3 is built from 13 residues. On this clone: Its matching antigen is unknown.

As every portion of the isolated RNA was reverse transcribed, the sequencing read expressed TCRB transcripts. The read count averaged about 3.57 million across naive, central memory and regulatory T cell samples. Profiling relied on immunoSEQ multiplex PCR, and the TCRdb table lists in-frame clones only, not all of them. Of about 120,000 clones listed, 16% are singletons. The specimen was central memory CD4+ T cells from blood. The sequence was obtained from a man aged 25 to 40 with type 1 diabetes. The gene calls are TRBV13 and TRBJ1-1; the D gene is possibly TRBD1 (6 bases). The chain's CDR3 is CASSLQGRTEAFF. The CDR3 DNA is TGTGCCAGCAGCTTACAGGGGAGGACTGAAGCTTTCTTT. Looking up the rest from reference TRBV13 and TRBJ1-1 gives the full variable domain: AAGVIQSPRHLIKEKRETATLKCYPIPRHDTVYWYQQGPGQDPQFLISFYEKMQSDKGSIPDRFSAQQFSDYHSELNMSSLELGDSALYFCASSLQGRTEAFFGQGTRLTVV.